This TCR beta chain was observed in a study of immune heterogeneity within non-small cell lung tumors. TCR beta CDR3 was amplified by multiplex PCR, first round about 10 cycles, 32 V and 13 J primers. TCRdb re-derived calls from the multiplex PCR reads in MiXCR, one entry per CDR3 protein. The table includes fewer than 13,000 distinct CDR3 sequences, roughly 30% detected once. Overall study results and limits: Across individual patients, the high-frequency T-cell receptor beta clonotypes were largely distinct. Local T-cell clonality correlated moderately but significantly with local tumor mutational burden (R roughly 0.31).

There are 14 residues in the CDR3. V was pared by 6 bases and J by 5 bases, with 17 bases between. Germline V gene sequence: CDR1 LNHDA, CDR2 SQIVND (reference sequence). This clonotype is medium-sized (0.01 to 0.1%). Its specificity is unknown. With around 600 ng used per sample, the template was genomic DNA from bulk tumor. Several biopsies were spaced far apart within each primary tumor and obtained as surgery took place. Newly diagnosed with untreated non-small cell lung cancer, the patients underwent curative surgery. The chain carries TRBV19 and TRBJ2-7; possibly TRBD2 for D (6 bases). The sequence was collected from a woman aged 55-69 years with non-small cell lung cancer. The sample comprised lung tumor tissue. CDR3 in DNA: TGTGCCAGTAGAAATGTCGCTAGCGCCCACGAGCAGTACTTC. Translated: CASRNVASAHEQYF.